This T cell receptor (beta chain) was profiled in a study of blood T cell repertoires in COVID-19. TCRdb keeps only in-frame clones here, not all; method: immunoSEQ multiplex PCR. The repertoire holds around 120,000 clones, with just over 70% as singletons. The CDR3 loop spans 14 amino acids. V shed 5 bases, J shed 6 bases, and the junction held 10 bases outside the gene matches. Germline CDR1 and CDR2: MRHNA and SNTAGT. The sequence was collected from a human donor with acute or convalescent COVID-19. The donor label of this sample is uncertain. Material for sequencing was peripheral blood. This rearrangement joins TRBV6-4 to TRBJ2-7, with 7 bases identical to TRBD1. The CDR3 spells CASSPTGTTLEQYF. Written as DNA, the CDR3 is TGTGCCAGCAGTCCGACAGGGACAACTCTCGAGCAGTACTTC.